Below, 7 T cell receptor beta chains from the same sample are listed, as sequenced in a study of T cells in Graves' hyperthyroidism and ophthalmopathy. Amplified regions were TCR beta CDR3 sequences from RNA transcripts. RT-PCR in the first round (using the HTBI primer set) targeted the TCR CDR3. Each CDR3 protein gets one entry after TCRdb re-called the multiplex PCR reads with MiXCR. The profile shows approximately 360,000 distinct CDR3 sequences, about a sixth of them singletons. Sequenced input: blood. The receptors stem from a woman under 30 with Graves' hyperthyroidism that later progressed to Graves' ophthalmopathy.

With regard to this clonotype: A much larger clone differs by one base, so this may be a read error. V usage is TRBV27 and J usage is TRBJ2-1; possible D gene TRBD1, 6 bases. Germline CDR1 reads MNHEY; CDR2 reads SMNVEV (reference sequence). Between the trimmed V and J ends, which lost 3 bases and 3 bases, there was a span of 15 bases. The CDR3 has 16 amino acids. For the CDR3, the DNA is TGTGCCAGCAGTTTCCAGGGGCGGATTTACTACAATGAGCAGTTCTTC. It encodes CASSFQGRIYYNEQFF.

This clonotype has ten or more counts. The V gene is TRBV7-9, the J gene TRBJ2-7, with 10 bases matching TRBD1. This CDR3 comprises 14 residues. Per the germline V gene, CDR1 is SEHNR and CDR2 is FQNEAQ (reference sequence). The trim removed 5 bases at V and 4 bases at J, leaving 5 bases unmatched. The CDR3 bases are TGTGCCAGCAGCCCATGGGACAGGGGATACGAGCAGTACTTC. Residues: CASSPWDRGYEQYF.

The sample holds a few counts of this clonotype. J is TRBJ2-7 and V is TRBV29-1, with D possibly called TRBD1 or TRBD2 (5 bases each). The V and J ends lost 5 bases and 7 bases respectively, with 15 bases between them. From germline, CDR1 is SQVTM and CDR2 ANQGSEA. CDR3 length equals 12 residues. The CDR3 loop is CSVTGLSGEQYF. DNA for the CDR3: TGCAGCGTTACAGGACTCTCGGGTGAGCAGTACTTC.

On this clonotype: This could be a read error, since a much larger clone is one nucleotide away. V usage is TRBV20-1 and J usage is TRBJ2-7; TRBD2 aligns across 10 bases. The CDR3 has 15 amino acids. V lost 3 bases to trimming and J lost 3 bases; unmatched junction nucleotides: 8. Per the germline V gene, CDR1 is DFQATT and CDR2 is SNEGSKA (reference sequence). The CDR3 region is CSASNLAGEYYEQYF. In DNA, the CDR3 is TGCAGTGCTAGTAATCTAGCGGGAGAATACTACGAGCAGTACTTC.

The sample holds a few counts of this clonotype. The chain carries TRBV3-1 and TRBJ2-1, with D tentatively TRBD1 (5 bases). The CDR3 spans 18 residues. V lost 2 bases, J lost 1 base, and 18 bases lay in between. CDR1 is LGHDT, CDR2 YNNKEL, per germline (reference sequence). CDR3 loop: CASSQKGFGEGSYNEQFF. The CDR3 region has the DNA TGTGCCAGCAGCCAAAAGGGGTTTGGGGAAGGTTCCTACAATGAGCAGTTCTTC.

This clonotype was found many times. The V and J genes are TRBV5-1 and TRBJ2-1, with 11 bases that match TRBD2. V gave up 4 bases and J gave up 5 bases; unmatched junction bases: 5. CDR3 size: 15 residues. CDR1 is SGHRS and CDR2 is YFSETQ in the germline V gene. The CDR3 bases are TGCGCCAGCAGCAAGACTAGCGGGGATAACAATGAGCAGTTCTTC. Amino acid sequence: CASSKTSGDNNEQFF.

This clonotype was detected a few times. No conserved phenylalanine or tryptophan is present at the end of the CDR3, so a read error is the likely explanation. The DNA of the CDR3 is TGTGCCAGCAGCTTAGATGAGGCGAGGCCATTTGCTACCTACGAGCAGTACATC. As protein: CASSLDEARPFATYEQYI. The rearrangement uses TRBV11-2 and TRBJ2-7; D remains ambiguous. The CDR3 length is 18 residues. Trimming removed 0 bases at V and 2 bases at J, with 20 bases between. CDR1 and CDR2 (germline): SGHAT, FQNNGV.